This T cell receptor (beta chain) is from a study of PD-L1 blockade in urothelial cancer. With regard to this clone: The antigen is undetermined.

Clones were read by immunoSEQ multiplex PCR, and TCRdb kept only the in-frame ones, dropping some. The sample holds fewer than 65,000 clones, about 86% seen once. V lost 7 bases, J lost 7 bases, and 4 bases stayed unmatched. CDR1 is MNHEY and CDR2 is SMNVEV in the germline V gene (reference sequence). There are 12 residues in the CDR3. The sample's time point: pretreatment peripheral blood. Locally advanced or metastatic urothelial carcinoma affected the patients. The study's findings and limits: In blood at 3 weeks, tumor-associated clones expanded more among patients with durable benefit.

The sequencing used PBMCs, collected around atezolizumab (anti-PD-L1) treatment. The origin of this receptor is a man between 65 and 79 years old with urothelial cancer. This chain links TRBV27 with TRBJ1-2, with TRBD1 matching over 9 bases. Here the CDR3 reads CASKDRGSGYTF. Written as DNA, the CDR3 is TGTGCCAGCAAGGACAGGGGTAGTGGCTACACCTTC.